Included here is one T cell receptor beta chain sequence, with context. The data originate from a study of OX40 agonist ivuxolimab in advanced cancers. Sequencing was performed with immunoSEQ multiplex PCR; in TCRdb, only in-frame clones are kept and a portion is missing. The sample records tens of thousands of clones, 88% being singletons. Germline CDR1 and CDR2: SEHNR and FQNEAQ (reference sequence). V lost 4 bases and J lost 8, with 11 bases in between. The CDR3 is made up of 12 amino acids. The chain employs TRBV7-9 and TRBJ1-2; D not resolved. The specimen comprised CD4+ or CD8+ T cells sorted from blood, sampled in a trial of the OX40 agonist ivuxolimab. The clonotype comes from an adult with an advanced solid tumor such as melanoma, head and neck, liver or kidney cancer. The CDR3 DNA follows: TGTGCCAGCAGCTCGGGAGACGGCGGCTACACCTTC. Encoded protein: CASSSGDGGYTF.